The present T cell receptor (beta chain) was sequenced within a study of cytomegalovirus exposure and HLA in healthy donors. Germline V gives CDR1 KGHSH, CDR2 LQKENI. V shed 1 base and J shed 4 bases, with 5 bases lying between them. CDR3 length: 13 residues. Worth noting for this clone: Its specificity is unknown.

The PCR contained 60 Vbeta and 13 Jbeta primers. The data were produced by immunoSEQ multiplex PCR, yet TCRdb's version contains in-frame clones alone and is incomplete. This repertoire comprises over 50,000 clones; its ten largest clones make up roughly 9%. Study-wide points: Certain sequence variants were highly shared and formed a cluster, and this cluster was likely a sequencing artifact. Despite most TCR sequences being rare, some public TCRs occurred in many donors. Testing in vitro showed a few CMV-associated chains specific for CMV antigens. V- and J-gene trimming of TCR beta was linked (in a later analysis) to a missense DCLRE1C variant.

The sample consisted of PBMCs. The chain combines TRBV18 with TRBJ1-5; maybe TRBD1 (5 bases). This clonotype was sampled from a man aged 50 or older in good health and CMV-seropositive. This CDR3 reads CASSPQGNQPQHF. DNA for the CDR3: TGTGCCAGCTCACCACAGGGGAATCAGCCCCAGCATTTT.